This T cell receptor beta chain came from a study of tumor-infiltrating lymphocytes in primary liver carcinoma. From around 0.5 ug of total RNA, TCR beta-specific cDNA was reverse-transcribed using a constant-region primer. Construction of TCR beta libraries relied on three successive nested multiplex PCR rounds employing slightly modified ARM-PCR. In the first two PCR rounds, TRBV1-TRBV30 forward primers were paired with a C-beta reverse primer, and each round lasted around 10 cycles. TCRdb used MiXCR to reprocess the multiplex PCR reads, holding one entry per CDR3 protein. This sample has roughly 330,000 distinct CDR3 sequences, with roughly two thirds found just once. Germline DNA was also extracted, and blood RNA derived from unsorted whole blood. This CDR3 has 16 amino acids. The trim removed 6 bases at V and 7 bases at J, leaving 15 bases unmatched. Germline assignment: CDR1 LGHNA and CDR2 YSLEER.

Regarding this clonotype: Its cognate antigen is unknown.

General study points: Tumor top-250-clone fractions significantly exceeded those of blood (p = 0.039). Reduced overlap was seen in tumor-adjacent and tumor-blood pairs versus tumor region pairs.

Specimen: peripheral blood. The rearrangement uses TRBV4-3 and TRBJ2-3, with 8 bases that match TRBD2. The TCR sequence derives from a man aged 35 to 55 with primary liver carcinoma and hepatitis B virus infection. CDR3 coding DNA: TGCGCCAGCAGTCAACCCGGGAGGGCCCTGAGAAATACGCAGTATTTT. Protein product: CASSQPGRALRNTQYF.